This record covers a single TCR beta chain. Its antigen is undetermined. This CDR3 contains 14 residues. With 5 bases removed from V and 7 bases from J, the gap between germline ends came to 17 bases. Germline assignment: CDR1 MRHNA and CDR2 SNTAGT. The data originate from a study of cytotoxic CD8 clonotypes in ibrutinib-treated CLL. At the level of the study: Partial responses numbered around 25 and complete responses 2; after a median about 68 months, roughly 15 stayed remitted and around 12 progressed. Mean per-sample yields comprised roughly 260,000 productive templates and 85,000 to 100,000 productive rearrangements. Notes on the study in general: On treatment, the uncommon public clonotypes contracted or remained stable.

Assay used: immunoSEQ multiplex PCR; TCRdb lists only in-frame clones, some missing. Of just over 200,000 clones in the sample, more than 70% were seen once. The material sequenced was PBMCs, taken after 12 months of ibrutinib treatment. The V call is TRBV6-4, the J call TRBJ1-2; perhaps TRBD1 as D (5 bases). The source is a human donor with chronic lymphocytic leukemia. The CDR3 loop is CASSYFGTASGYTF. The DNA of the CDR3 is TGTGCCAGCAGTTACTTCGGGACCGCGAGTGGCTACACCTTC.